This T cell receptor beta chain was captured by sequencing in a study of blood T cell repertoires in COVID-19. For the study at large: Spain, Italy and the United States supplied samples that represented acute and convalescent COVID-19.

In the study's own analysis: Estimates of nucleated cell counts were drawn from the amplification of reference gene primers. Sequencing used immunoSEQ multiplex PCR; TCRdb keeps in-frame clones, though not all of them. That table furnishes V, J and clone size, whereas the DNA furnished D and trimming. The table lists tens of thousands of clones, around nine tenths of them singletons. CDR1 and CDR2 (germline): MNHEY, SMNVEV (reference sequence). This CDR3 comprises 13 residues. V was pared by 8 bases and J by 3 bases, with 11 bases between. This clonotype originated in a woman between 55 and 75 years old with active COVID-19. The chain uses TRBV27 and TRBJ1-5; D is unresolved. Material: peripheral blood. The CDR3 loop reads CASGGPLNQPQHF. The CDR3 DNA sequence: TGTGCCAGCGGCGGCCCCCTCAATCAGCCCCAGCATTTT.